The 6 T cell receptor beta chains in this list originate from one sample, sequenced in a study of cytomegalovirus exposure and HLA in healthy donors. Assay used: immunoSEQ multiplex PCR; TCRdb lists only in-frame clones, some missing. The sample lists over 110,000 clones; about nine tenths were seen once. Sequencing input: PBMCs. The source of these receptors is a man in his late teens or twenties in good health and CMV-seronegative.

This chain joins TRBV6-1 and TRBJ2-2; D is perhaps TRBD1 (5 bases). This CDR3 is built from 14 residues. V dropped 2 bases and J dropped 1 base, with 5 bases sitting between them. In germline, CDR1 is MNHNS, CDR2 SASEGT. In DNA, the CDR3 is TGTGCCAGCAGTGAAACAGGGAACACCGGGGAGCTGTTTTTT. This encodes CASSETGNTGELFF.

The rearrangement joins TRBV29-1 to TRBJ2-1, with D possibly matching TRBD2 (7 bases). The CDR3 totals 15 residues. Germline V gene lookup returns CDR1 SQVTM and CDR2 ANQGSEA. V was trimmed by 0 bases and J by 1 base, leaving 10 bases between them. Here the CDR3 DNA reads TGCAGCGTTGAAGATGCGGGGGCATCCTACAATGAGCAGTTCTTC. Its protein is CSVEDAGASYNEQFF.

J is TRBJ2-3 and V is TRBV5-1; D perhaps matches TRBD1 (6 bases). CDR1 and CDR2 from the germline V gene are SGHRS and YFSETQ. This CDR3 is built from 13 residues. V was trimmed by 4 bases and J by 4 bases, leaving 10 bases between them. The CDR3 DNA reads TGCGCCAGCAGCAAAACAGGGTCAGATACGCAGTATTTT. Protein product: CASSKTGSDTQYF.

CDR3: CASSFHFGDYSSYNEQFF. The DNA for the CDR3 is TGCGCCAGCAGCTTTCATTTTGGGGACTACAGCTCCTACAATGAGCAGTTCTTC. The V and J genes are TRBV5-1 and TRBJ2-1, with TRBD2 matching 7 bases. The V gene end was trimmed by 2 bases and the J gene end by 0 bases; junction bases not matched to a gene: 11. The CDR3 runs to 18 residues. CDR1 SGHRS and CDR2 YFSETQ come from the germline V gene.

The chain combines TRBV6-5 with TRBJ2-7; tentative D call: TRBD2 (5 bases). CDR1 and CDR2 from the germline V gene are MNHEY and SVGAGI. This CDR3 is built from 16 residues. Trimming took off 4 bases at V and 3 bases at J, with 19 bases between the two ends. The CDR3 DNA reads as TGTGCCAGCAGTTCCACCCGAACTAGTGCTGGCTACGAGCAGTACTTC. It encodes CASSSTRTSAGYEQYF.

The chain combines TRBV14 with TRBJ2-7; D perhaps matches TRBD2 (5 bases). V was clipped by 5 bases and J by 9 bases, with 17 bases between them. The CDR3 runs to 13 residues. Germline loops: CDR1 SGHDN, CDR2 FVKESK. This CDR3 is CASSFSGFTRQYF. The CDR3 DNA reads TGTGCCAGCAGCTTTTCGGGGTTCACGAGGCAGTACTTC.